The clone carrying this T cell receptor (beta chain) has more than one count but fewer than ten. Its specificity is not known. A mixed TRB-A/B primer pool amplified rearranged TRB by multiplex touch-down PCR. Via MiXCR, TCRdb re-called the multiplex PCR reads, giving one row per CDR3 protein. Of fewer than 9,500 distinct CDR3 sequences in the sample, about 34% were seen once. Germline CDR1 reads MRHNA; CDR2 reads SNTAGT. The CDR3 has 13 residues. Trimming took 1 base from V and 4 from J, leaving 2 bases between them. Peripheral blood genomic DNA, not sorted cells or RNA, was the template. The data originate from a study of T cell repertoires in aging, cancer and after chemotherapy. Regarding the study as a whole: These repertoire data do not allow conclusions about immunological memory after chemotherapy.

The chain links TRBV6-4 to TRBJ1-6, with no clear D. Sequencing was carried out using blood. This clonotype was obtained from a human donor in good health. The CDR3: CASSDLYNSPLHF. DNA for the CDR3: TGTGCCAGCAGTGACTTATATAATTCACCCCTCCACTTT.